One and the same sample provided the 30 T cell receptor beta chains below, sequenced in a study of graft-versus-host responses after intestinal transplantation. The antigens of these receptors remain unknown. Sequenced by immunoSEQ multiplex PCR; TCRdb stores in-frame clones only, minus some. The sample has approximately 77,000 clones; around nine tenths are singletons. The sequences come from unstimulated CD4+ T cells sorted from spleen or lymph node cells, collected before intestinal transplant. The receptors come from a human donor who received an intestinal transplant.

The rearrangement links TRBV19 to TRBJ1-1, with D unresolved. The CDR3 consists of 14 residues. CDR1 LNHDA and CDR2 SQIVND come from the germline V gene (reference sequence). Trimming left V 4 bases short and J 1 base short, with 10 bases between. CDR3 sequence reads: CASSRRPGNTEAFF. The CDR3 DNA reads TGTGCCAGTAGTAGAAGACCGGGGAACACTGAAGCTTTCTTT.

The chain uses TRBV4-2 and TRBJ2-7; TRBD1 matches 8 bases. Germline loops: CDR1 LGHNA, CDR2 YNFKEQ. V trimming: 0 bases; J trimming: 6 bases; junction bases outside the gene matches: 10. This CDR3 spans 16 amino acids. This chain's CDR3 is CASSQDLGQGAGEQYF. The CDR3 DNA follows: TGTGCCAGCAGCCAAGATTTAGGGCAGGGGGCCGGCGAGCAGTACTTC.

This sequence joins TRBV29-1 and TRBJ2-5; D might be TRBD2 (7 bases). V shed 8 bases and J shed 4 bases, with 14 bases lying between them. The germline gives CDR1 SQVTM, CDR2 ANQGSEA. CDR3 size: 12 residues. In nucleotides, the CDR3 is TGCAGCTCGAGGGGGGGAACAGAGACCCAGTACTTC. It yields the protein CSSRGGTETQYF.

This sequence joins TRBV4-1 and TRBJ2-1, with TRBD2 identical over 8 bases. Germline values: CDR1 MGHRA, CDR2 YSYEKL. With V trimmed by 1 base and J by 6 bases, 5 bases remained unmatched. This CDR3 has 15 amino acids. The CDR3 region is CASSQVAGLFNEQFF. The CDR3 nucleotides read TGCGCCAGCAGCCAAGTAGCGGGACTCTTCAATGAGCAGTTCTTC.

The rearrangement links TRBV28 to TRBJ2-7; D uncertain. The germline V and J ends were trimmed by 4 bases and 2 bases, with 15 bases remaining between them. The length of the CDR3 is 15 residues. The germline gives CDR1 MDHEN, CDR2 SYDVKM. The CDR3 loop is CASSSPDKRPYEQYF. DNA of the CDR3: TGTGCCAGCAGTTCACCCGACAAGAGACCCTACGAGCAGTACTTC.

This chain links TRBV4-1 with TRBJ2-3; 12 bases fit TRBD2. Germline CDR1 reads MGHRA; CDR2 reads YSYEKL. There are 15 residues in the CDR3. J was trimmed by 9 bases and V by 1 base; bases with no gene match: 5. CDR3 DNA: TGCGCCAGCAGCCAAGGACTAGCGGGGGCTGGGACGCAGTATTTT. It is translated as CASSQGLAGAGTQYF.

This rearrangement joins TRBV7-9 to TRBJ2-7; D is unresolved. The CDR3 loop spans 15 amino acids. V was clipped by 1 base and J by 0 bases, with 10 bases between them. Germline V lookup: CDR1 SEHNR, CDR2 FQNEAQ (reference sequence). The CDR3 nucleotides are TGTGCCAGCAGCTTAGTGGCTGCCAGCTCCTACGAGCAGTACTTC. It specifies CASSLVAASSYEQYF.

J is TRBJ2-7 and V is TRBV6-1; D is undetermined. The V and J ends lost 11 bases and 0 bases respectively, with 8 bases between them. The germline gives CDR1 MNHNS, CDR2 SASEGT. The CDR3 covers 11 residues. The DNA for the CDR3 is TGTGCCTCCGGAGACTCCTACGAGCAGTACTTC. It is translated as CASGDSYEQYF.

The chain has TRBV5-4 and TRBJ2-3, with TRBD2 matching over 8 bases. CDR3 length: 16 amino acids. V was clipped by 4 bases and J by 3 bases; unmatched bases: 10. The germline V gene has CDR1 SGHNT and CDR2 YYREEE (reference sequence). CDR3 sequence: CASSPQRGLGTDTQYF. The CDR3 DNA is TGTGCCAGCAGCCCACAGCGGGGGTTAGGGACAGATACGCAGTATTTT.

The chain is built from TRBV28 and TRBJ2-6; 8 bases are a match to TRBD1. The CDR3 runs 15 residues. V was pared by 6 bases and J by 2 bases, with 3 bases of the junction left unmatched. Germline V gives CDR1 MDHEN, CDR2 SYDVKM. The CDR3 DNA is TGTGCCAGCAGGGTGACAGGGGCTGGGGCCAACGTCCTGACTTTC. Residues: CASRVTGAGANVLTF.

The chain uses TRBV10-3 and TRBJ1-2; TRBD1 is a possible D gene (6 bases). The CDR3 contains 16 residues. Trimming removed 0 bases at V and 8 bases at J, with 19 bases between. The V gene's germline CDR1 is ENHRY and CDR2 SYGVKD. CDR3 bases: TGTGCCATCAGTGAGTCAACCCAGGGGAGGGGCAACGGCTACACCTTC. Protein product: CAISESTQGRGNGYTF.

This chain joins TRBV2 and TRBJ2-7, with 10 positions matching TRBD1. Germline values: CDR1 SNHLY, CDR2 FYNNEI. The length of the CDR3 is 16 residues. V shed 3 bases and J 1 base; nucleotides not matched to a gene: 6. The CDR3 sequence: CASSDSMGQGSYEQYF. The CDR3 region has the DNA TGTGCCAGCAGTGATAGTATGGGACAGGGGTCCTACGAGCAGTACTTC.

This clone was observed a single time. J is TRBJ1-6 and V is TRBV7-2, with TRBD1 matching over 10 bases. CDR1 SGHTA and CDR2 FQGNSA come from the germline V gene. The CDR3 length is 14 residues. The junction had 5 bases not matched to a gene; V was cut back by 5 bases and J by 10 bases. The CDR3 DNA reads TGTGCCAGCAGCCAGACAGGGGGCAGATCACCCCTCCACTTT. This translates into CASSQTGGRSPLHF.

V gene TRBV9 combines with J gene TRBJ2-2, with D maybe TRBD2 (6 bases). The CDR3 covers 16 residues. Trimming pared 0 bases from V and 6 bases from J, leaving 15 bases between. Germline assignment: CDR1 SGDLS and CDR2 YYNGEE. DNA for the CDR3: TGTGCCAGCAGCGTAGGCGGAGGGGCACTGGCCGGGGAGCTGTTTTTT. This sequence encodes CASSVGGGALAGELFF.

The rearrangement joins TRBV5-6 to TRBJ1-1; 7 bases match TRBD1. Germline V gene data show CDR1 as SGHDT and CDR2 as YYEEEE. Trimming removed 4 bases from V and 0 bases from J; junction bases left unmatched: 3. The CDR3 spans 14 residues. The CDR3: CASSRGQLNTEAFF. CDR3 coding DNA: TGTGCCAGCAGCAGGGGACAGTTGAACACTGAAGCTTTCTTT.

This clone was found once. The chain couples TRBV6-5 to TRBJ1-1, with 7 bases identical to TRBD1. J lost 1 base, V lost 2 bases, and 1 base had no gene match. Germline V gene sequence: CDR1 MNHEY, CDR2 SVGAGI. The CDR3 loop spans 14 amino acids. The CDR3 here is CASSYQGGNTEAFF. In DNA form, the CDR3 reads TGTGCCAGCAGTTACCAGGGGGGGAACACTGAAGCTTTCTTT.

This chain uses TRBV29-1 with TRBJ2-4; D is ambiguous. Germline loops: CDR1 SQVTM, CDR2 ANQGSEA. This CDR3 spans 14 amino acids. The V end was cut by 2 bases, the J end by 0 bases, with 8 bases between. DNA for the CDR3: TGCAGCGTTGAACCGGTTCTAGCCAAAAACATTCAGTACTTC. It yields the protein CSVEPVLAKNIQYF.

This clone was counted a single time. The V gene is TRBV28, the J gene TRBJ2-3, with D maybe TRBD1 (5 bases). V was cut by 2 bases and J by 4 bases, with 19 bases left in between. CDR1 is MDHEN and CDR2 is SYDVKM in the germline V gene. The CDR3 totals 17 residues. In nucleotides, the CDR3 is TGTGCCAGCAGTTTACGAGACAGAAGTTTGGATGCAGATACGCAGTATTTT. Protein: CASSLRDRSLDADTQYF.

The chain is built from TRBV28 and TRBJ1-5, with D possibly matching TRBD1 (6 bases). The CDR3 contains 18 residues. The V end lost 4 bases, the J end lost 4 bases, and 23 bases lay between the germline ends. Germline CDR1 MDHEN, CDR2 SYDVKM. The CDR3 nucleotides read TGTGCCAGCAGTTCATTTCTTGTCGCGGGGGGCGCAAATCAGCCCCAGCATTTT. Encoded protein: CASSSFLVAGGANQPQHF.

This chain connects TRBV4-1 to TRBJ2-1; 9 bases match TRBD2. Germline loops: CDR1 MGHRA, CDR2 YSYEKL. The CDR3 totals 14 residues. V was clipped by 4 bases and J by 6 bases; unmatched bases: 4. The CDR3 DNA is TGCGCCAGCAGCCGCGGGAGGGCCGTCAATGAGCAGTTCTTC. It specifies CASSRGRAVNEQFF.

The V gene is TRBV6-5, the J gene TRBJ1-4, with D tentatively TRBD1 (6 bases). CDR1 MNHEY and CDR2 SVGAGI come from the germline V gene. Trimming cost V 7 bases and J 8 bases, with 14 bases left between them. The CDR3 length is 13 residues. The CDR3 loop reads CASTRGGGEKLFF. Written as DNA, the CDR3 is TGTGCCAGCACAAGGGGGGGAGGGGAAAAACTGTTTTTT.

The chain employs TRBV6-6 and TRBJ1-4; 7 bases fit TRBD1. V lost 2 bases and J lost 8; bases outside the gene matches: 8. The germline CDR1 and CDR2 sequences are MNHNY and SVGAGI (reference sequence). The CDR3 runs to 15 residues. Here the CDR3 DNA reads TGTGCCAGCAGTTACGGGGCGGGACAGTCCGAAAAACTGTTTTTT. This gives the protein CASSYGAGQSEKLFF.

This chain uses TRBV28 with TRBJ2-3; 7 nucleotides agree with TRBD1. V gave up 6 bases and J gave up 6 bases; unmatched junction bases: 12. The CDR3 runs to 15 residues. Germline-derived CDR1 and CDR2 are MDHEN and SYDVKM. The CDR3 spells CASSPGQWGGDTQYF. The DNA for the CDR3 is TGTGCCAGCAGCCCGGGACAGTGGGGTGGGGATACGCAGTATTTT. Combining the CDR3 with reference TRBV28 and TRBJ2-3 gives the whole variable domain DVKVTQSSRYLVKRTGEKVFLECVQDMDHENMFWYRQDPGLGLRLIYFSYDVKMKEKGDIPEGYSVSREKKERFSLILESASTNQTSMYLCASSPGQWGGDTQYFGPGTRLTVL.

The rearrangement links TRBV29-1 to TRBJ2-3; perhaps TRBD2 as D (6 bases). Trimming left V 1 base short and J 3 bases short, with 14 bases between. Germline-derived CDR1 and CDR2 are SQVTM and ANQGSEA. This CDR3 has 15 residues. CDR3 in amino acids: CSVEVGTPGTDTQYF. The CDR3 nucleotides read TGCAGCGTTGAAGTGGGGACTCCAGGAACAGATACGCAGTATTTT.

The chain is built from TRBV5-1 and TRBJ2-7; a weak D match, TRBD1 (5 bases). Trimming shortened V by 9 bases and J by 0 bases, and 16 bases separated the two germline ends. The CDR3 has 14 residues. The germline CDR1 and CDR2 sequences are SGHRS and YFSETQ. The CDR3 sequence: CATSPQTASYEQYF. The DNA of the CDR3 is TGCGCCACCTCCCCTCAGACAGCCTCCTACGAGCAGTACTTC.

The CDR3 nucleotides are TGTGCCAGCGCCGAAACAGACAGACCGGATGGGCGAAAACTGTTTTTT. Translating gives CASAETDRPDGRKLFF. This chain uses TRBV21-1 with TRBJ1-4; the D call in the table, TRBD1, was not verified against the DNA. TRBV21-1 is flagged as a pseudogene. This CDR3 region has 16 residues.

V usage is TRBV6-4 and J usage is TRBJ2-5; D gene unclear. Germline loops: CDR1 MRHNA, CDR2 SNTAGT. Trimming pared 6 bases from V and 1 base from J, leaving 3 bases between. There are 11 residues in the CDR3. The CDR3 DNA reads as TGTGCCAGCAGGGCCCAAGAGACCCAGTACTTC. This gives the protein CASRAQETQYF.

The chain joins TRBV15 to TRBJ2-5; the match to TRBD2 covers 12 bases. This CDR3 spans 17 amino acids. Germline-derived CDR1 and CDR2 are LNHNV and YYDKDF (reference sequence). V gave up 3 bases and J gave up 3 bases; unmatched junction bases: 8. In DNA form, the CDR3 reads TGTGCCACCAGCAGGGCAGTTGGACTAGCGGGAAAAGAGACCCAGTACTTC. Protein sequence: CATSRAVGLAGKETQYF. The full variable domain, its missing parts supplied by reference TRBV15 and TRBJ2-5, is DAMVIQNPRYQVTQFGKPVTLSCSQTLNHNVMYWYQQKSSQAPKLLFHYYDKDFNNEADTPDNFQSRRPNTSFCFLDIRSPGLGDTAMYLCATSRAVGLAGKETQYFGPGTRLLVL.

The V gene is TRBV28, the J gene TRBJ2-7; TRBD1 agrees at 8 bases. V lost 3 bases and J lost 0; bases outside the gene matches: 13. Germline V gives CDR1 MDHEN, CDR2 SYDVKM. The CDR3 runs to 18 residues. CDR3 loop: CASSFHISPTGASYEQYF. Here the CDR3 DNA reads TGTGCCAGCAGTTTTCATATTTCTCCGACAGGGGCCTCCTACGAGCAGTACTTC.

V usage is TRBV15 and J usage is TRBJ2-7, with D possibly matching TRBD2 (6 bases). Germline V lookup: CDR1 LNHNV, CDR2 YYDKDF (reference sequence). V shed 1 base and J shed 0 bases, with 22 bases lying between them. The CDR3 sequence is 19 residues long. CDR3 amino acids: CATSRGGEEWRGGSYEQYF. The CDR3 DNA reads TGTGCCACCAGCAGAGGGGGGGAGGAATGGAGAGGCGGCTCCTACGAGCAGTACTTC. Together with reference TRBV15 and TRBJ2-7, the CDR3 gives the full variable domain: DAMVIQNPRYQVTQFGKPVTLSCSQTLNHNVMYWYQQKSSQAPKLLFHYYDKDFNNEADTPDNFQSRRPNTSFCFLDIRSPGLGDTAMYLCATSRGGEEWRGGSYEQYFGPGTRLTVT.